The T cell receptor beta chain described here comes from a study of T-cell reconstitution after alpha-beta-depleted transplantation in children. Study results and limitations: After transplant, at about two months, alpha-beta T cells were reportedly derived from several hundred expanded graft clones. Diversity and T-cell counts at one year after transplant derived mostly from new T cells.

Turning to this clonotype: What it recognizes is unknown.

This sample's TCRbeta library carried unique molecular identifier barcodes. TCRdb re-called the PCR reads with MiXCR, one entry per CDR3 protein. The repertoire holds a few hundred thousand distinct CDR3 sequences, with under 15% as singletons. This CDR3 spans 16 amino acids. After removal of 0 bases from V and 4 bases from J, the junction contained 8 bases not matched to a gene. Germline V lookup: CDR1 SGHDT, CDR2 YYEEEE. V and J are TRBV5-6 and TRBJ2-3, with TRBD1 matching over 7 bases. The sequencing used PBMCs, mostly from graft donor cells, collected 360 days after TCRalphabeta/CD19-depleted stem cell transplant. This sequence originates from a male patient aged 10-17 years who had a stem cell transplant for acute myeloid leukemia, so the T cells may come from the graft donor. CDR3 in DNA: TGTGCCAGCAGCTTGGAAGGGGGCTCGGGTCCAGATACGCAGTATTTT. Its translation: CASSLEGGSGPDTQYF.